This T cell receptor (beta chain) was profiled in a study of human T cells and chemical hapten exposure. In the study overall: Application of 0.01% DPC to the upper back was done by patch test, with a reading at 6 days. Points from the study as a whole: Versus controls, significantly more large CDR3 similarity clusters arose from expanded TCRs. The number of TCRs over 1 in 1000 frequency stayed unchanged after DPC.

This sample's time point: patch test 2, 6 weeks after DPC sensitization. Treatment given: therapeutic diphenylcyclopropenone sensitization with weekly scalp DPC. The starting material, unfractionated whole blood, was used for total RNA extraction. This clonotype was seen ten or more times. Antigen: not known. V lost 7 bases and J 6 bases, leaving 13 bases between the germline ends. The CDR3 consists of 12 residues. Germline V lookup: CDR1 MDHEN, CDR2 SYDVKM. TCRdb analysed the RACE reads with MiXCR anew, one entry per CDR3 protein. The table has about 41,000 distinct CDR3 sequences, around 3.2% seen once; the top ten hold about 6.2%.

Sequences were derived from whole blood, sampled in connection with sensitization to the hapten diphenylcyclopropenone (DPC). The clonotype was recovered from a man between 40 and 49 years old with alopecia areata. Some clones in this sample may be carry-over from other donors' samples. The V and J genes are TRBV28 and TRBJ2-7; D remains ambiguous. CDR3: CASNQIRGEQYF. Written as DNA, the CDR3 is TGTGCCAGCAATCAAATCCGTGGCGAGCAGTACTTC.